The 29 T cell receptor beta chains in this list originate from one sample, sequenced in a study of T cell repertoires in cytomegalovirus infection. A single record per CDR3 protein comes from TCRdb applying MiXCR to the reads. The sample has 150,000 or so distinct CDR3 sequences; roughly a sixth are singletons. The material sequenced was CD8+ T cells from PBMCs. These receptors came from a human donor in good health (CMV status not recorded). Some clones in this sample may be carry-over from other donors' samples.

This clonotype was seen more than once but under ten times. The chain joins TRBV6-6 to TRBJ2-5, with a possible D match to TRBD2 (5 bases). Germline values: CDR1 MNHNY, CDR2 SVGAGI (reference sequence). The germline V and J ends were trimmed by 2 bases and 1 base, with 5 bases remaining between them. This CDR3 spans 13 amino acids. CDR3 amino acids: CASSYGLQETQYF. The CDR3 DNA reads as TGTGCCAGCAGTTACGGACTCCAAGAGACCCAGTACTTC.

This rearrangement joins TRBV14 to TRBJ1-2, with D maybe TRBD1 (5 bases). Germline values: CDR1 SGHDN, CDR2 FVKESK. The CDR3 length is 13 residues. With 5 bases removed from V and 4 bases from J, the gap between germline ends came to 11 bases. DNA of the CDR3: TGTGCCAGCAGCTGGAGACAGACCTATGGCTACACCTTC. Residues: CASSWRQTYGYTF.

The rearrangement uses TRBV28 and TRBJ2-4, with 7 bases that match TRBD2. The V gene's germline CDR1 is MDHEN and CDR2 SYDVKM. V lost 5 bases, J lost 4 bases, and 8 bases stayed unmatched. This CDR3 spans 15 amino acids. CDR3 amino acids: CASSPGRAGKNIQYF. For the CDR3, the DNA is TGTGCCAGCAGTCCGGGGAGAGCGGGAAAAAACATTCAGTACTTC.

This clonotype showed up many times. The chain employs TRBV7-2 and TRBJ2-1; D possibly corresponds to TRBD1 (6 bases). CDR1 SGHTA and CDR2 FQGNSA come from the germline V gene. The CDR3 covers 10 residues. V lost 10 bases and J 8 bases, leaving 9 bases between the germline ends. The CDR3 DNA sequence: TGTGCCATACAGGGTGATGAGCAGTTCTTC. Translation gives CAIQGDEQFF.

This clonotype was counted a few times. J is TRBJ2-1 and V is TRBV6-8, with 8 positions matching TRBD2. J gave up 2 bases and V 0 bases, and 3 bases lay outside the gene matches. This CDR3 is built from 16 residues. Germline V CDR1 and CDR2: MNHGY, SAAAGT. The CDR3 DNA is TGTGCCAGCAGTTACTCGGGGACTAGGCCCTACAATGAGCAGTTCTTC. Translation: CASSYSGTRPYNEQFF.

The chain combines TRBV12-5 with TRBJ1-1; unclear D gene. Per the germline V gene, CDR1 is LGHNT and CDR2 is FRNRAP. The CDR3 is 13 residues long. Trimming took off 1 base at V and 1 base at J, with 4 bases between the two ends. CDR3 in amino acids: CASGLGQNTEAFF. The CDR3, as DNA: TGTGCTAGTGGTTTGGGGCAGAACACTGAAGCTTTCTTT.

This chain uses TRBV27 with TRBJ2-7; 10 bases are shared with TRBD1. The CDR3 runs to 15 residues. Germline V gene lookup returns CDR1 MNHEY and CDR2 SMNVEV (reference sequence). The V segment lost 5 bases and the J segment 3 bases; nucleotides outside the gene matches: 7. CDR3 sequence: CASSPRDRGVYEQYF. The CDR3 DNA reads TGTGCCAGCAGTCCCCGGGACAGGGGCGTCTACGAGCAGTACTTC.

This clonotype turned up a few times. Here the CDR3 reads CASSLVLAGEYNEQFF. DNA of the CDR3: TGTGCCAGCAGCTTAGTGCTAGCGGGGGAGTACAATGAGCAGTTCTTC. This chain uses TRBV11-1 with TRBJ2-1; TRBD2 matches at 10 bases. Germline V gene sequence: CDR1 SGHAT, CDR2 FQDESV (reference sequence). Germline trimming cut 1 base from V and 4 bases from J; bases unmatched to any gene: 4. This CDR3 has 16 amino acids.

Here the CDR3 reads CASRGPGNTIYF. The CDR3 coding sequence is TGTGCCAGCCGAGGGCCTGGAAACACCATATATTTT. The chain uses TRBV28 and TRBJ1-3; D gene uncertain. CDR1 is MDHEN, CDR2 SYDVKM, per germline. Trimming cost V 8 bases and J 2 bases, with 7 bases left between them. This CDR3 has 12 amino acids.

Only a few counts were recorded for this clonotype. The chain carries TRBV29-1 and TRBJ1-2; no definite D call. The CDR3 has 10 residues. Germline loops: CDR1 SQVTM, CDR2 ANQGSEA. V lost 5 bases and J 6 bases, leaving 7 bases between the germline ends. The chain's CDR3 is CSVRVDGYTF. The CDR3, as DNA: TGCAGCGTTAGGGTCGATGGCTACACCTTC.

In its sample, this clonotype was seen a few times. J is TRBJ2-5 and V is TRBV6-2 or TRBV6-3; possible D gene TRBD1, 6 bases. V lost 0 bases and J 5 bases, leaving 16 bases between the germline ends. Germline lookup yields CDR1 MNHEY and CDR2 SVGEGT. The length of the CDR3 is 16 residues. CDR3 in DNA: TGTGCCAGCAGTTACTCGTTCAACAGGGTTCGCGAGACCCAGTACTTC. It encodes CASSYSFNRVRETQYF.

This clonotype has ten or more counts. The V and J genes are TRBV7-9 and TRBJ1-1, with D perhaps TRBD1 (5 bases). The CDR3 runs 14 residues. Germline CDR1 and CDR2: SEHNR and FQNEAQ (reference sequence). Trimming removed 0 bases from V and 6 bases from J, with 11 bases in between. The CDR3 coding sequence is TGTGCCAGCAGCTTAGCTGGGCAGGGCTCTGAAGCTTTCTTT. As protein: CASSLAGQGSEAFF.

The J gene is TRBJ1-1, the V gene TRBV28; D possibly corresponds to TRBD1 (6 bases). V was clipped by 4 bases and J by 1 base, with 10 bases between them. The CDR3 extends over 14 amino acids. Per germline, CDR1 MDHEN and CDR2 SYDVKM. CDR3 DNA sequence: TGTGCCAGCAGTTCTACAGGGACGAACACTGAAGCTTTCTTT. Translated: CASSSTGTNTEAFF.

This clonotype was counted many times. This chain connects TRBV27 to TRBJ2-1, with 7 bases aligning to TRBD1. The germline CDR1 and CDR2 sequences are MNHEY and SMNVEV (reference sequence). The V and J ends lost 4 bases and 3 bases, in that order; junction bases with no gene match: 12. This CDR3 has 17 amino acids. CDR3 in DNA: TGTGCCAGCAGTTCCCCGGGACAGCGAGGTTACTACAATGAGCAGTTCTTC. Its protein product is CASSSPGQRGYYNEQFF.

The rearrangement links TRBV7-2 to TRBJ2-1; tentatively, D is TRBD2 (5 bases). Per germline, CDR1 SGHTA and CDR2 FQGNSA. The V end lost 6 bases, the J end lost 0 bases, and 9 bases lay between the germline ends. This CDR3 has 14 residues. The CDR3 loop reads CASSLSASYNEQFF. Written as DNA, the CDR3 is TGTGCCAGCAGTCTTAGCGCCTCCTACAATGAGCAGTTCTTC.

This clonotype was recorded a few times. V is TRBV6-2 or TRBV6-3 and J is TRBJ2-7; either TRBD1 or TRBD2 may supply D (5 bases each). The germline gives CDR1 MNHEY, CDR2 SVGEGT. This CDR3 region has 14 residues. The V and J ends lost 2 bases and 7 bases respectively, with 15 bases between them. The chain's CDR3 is CASSYNGANGEQYF. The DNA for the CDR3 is TGTGCCAGCAGTTACAACGGGGCCAACGGGGAGCAGTACTTC.

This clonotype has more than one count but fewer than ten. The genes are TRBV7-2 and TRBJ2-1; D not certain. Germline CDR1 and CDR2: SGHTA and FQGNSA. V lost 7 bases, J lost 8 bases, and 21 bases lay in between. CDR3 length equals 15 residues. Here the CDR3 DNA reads TGTGCCAGCACCTCTTACGGCCGGGCGTCGGATGAGCAGTTCTTC. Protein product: CASTSYGRASDEQFF.

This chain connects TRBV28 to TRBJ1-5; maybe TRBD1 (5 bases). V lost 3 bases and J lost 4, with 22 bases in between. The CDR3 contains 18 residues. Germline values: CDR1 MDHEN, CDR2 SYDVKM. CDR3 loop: CASSFRNRIFGGNQPQHF. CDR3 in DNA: TGTGCCAGCAGTTTCCGGAACCGCATTTTTGGGGGAAATCAGCCCCAGCATTTT.

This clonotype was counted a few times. The CDR3 DNA reads as TGCGCCAGCAGCTTGACCCCGCACGAAGACAGGCTGAACACTGAAGCTTTCTTT. This translates into CASSLTPHEDRLNTEAFF. The chain uses TRBV5-1 and TRBJ1-1, with D tentatively TRBD1 (6 bases). Germline CDR1 is SGHRS and CDR2 is YFSETQ. This CDR3 is built from 18 residues. Trimming pared 1 base from V and 0 bases from J, leaving 19 bases between.

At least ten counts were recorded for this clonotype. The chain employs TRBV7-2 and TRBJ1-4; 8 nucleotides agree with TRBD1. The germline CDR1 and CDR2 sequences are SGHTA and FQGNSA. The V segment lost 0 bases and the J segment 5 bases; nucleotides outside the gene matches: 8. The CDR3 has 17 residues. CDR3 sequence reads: CASSLAVPRGRNEKLFF. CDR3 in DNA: TGTGCCAGCAGCTTAGCAGTCCCCAGGGGGCGAAATGAAAAACTGTTTTTT.

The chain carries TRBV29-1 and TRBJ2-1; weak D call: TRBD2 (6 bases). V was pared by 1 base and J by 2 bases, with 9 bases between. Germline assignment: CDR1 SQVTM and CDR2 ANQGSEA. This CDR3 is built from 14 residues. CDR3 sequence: CSVEGGEAYNEQFF. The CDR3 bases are TGCAGCGTTGAAGGTGGGGAGGCCTACAATGAGCAGTTCTTC.

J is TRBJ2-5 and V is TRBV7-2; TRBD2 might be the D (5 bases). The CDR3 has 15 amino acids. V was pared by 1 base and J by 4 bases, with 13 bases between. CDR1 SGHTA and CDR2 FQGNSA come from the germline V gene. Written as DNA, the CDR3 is TGTGCCAGCAGCTTAGGTGCTTTCGAGGGAGAGACCCAGTACTTC. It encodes CASSLGAFEGETQYF.

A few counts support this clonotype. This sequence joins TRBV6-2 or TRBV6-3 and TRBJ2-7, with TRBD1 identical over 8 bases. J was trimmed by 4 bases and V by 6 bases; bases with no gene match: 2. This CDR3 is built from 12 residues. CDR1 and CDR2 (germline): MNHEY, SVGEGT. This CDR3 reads CASSDRGYEQYF. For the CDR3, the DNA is TGTGCCAGCAGCGACAGGGGTTACGAGCAGTACTTC.

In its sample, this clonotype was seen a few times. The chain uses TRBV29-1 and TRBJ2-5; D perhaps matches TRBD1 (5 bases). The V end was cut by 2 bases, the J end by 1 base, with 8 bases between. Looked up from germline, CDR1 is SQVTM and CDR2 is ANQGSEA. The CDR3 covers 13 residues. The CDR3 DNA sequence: TGCAGCGTTGAACAGGGCCCCCAAGAGACCCAGTACTTC. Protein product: CSVEQGPQETQYF. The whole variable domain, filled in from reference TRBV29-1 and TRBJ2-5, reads SAVISQKPSRDICQRGTSLTIQCQVDSQVTMMFWYRQQPGQSLTLIATANQGSEATYESGFVIDKFPISRPNLTFSTLTVSNMSPEDSSIYLCSVEQGPQETQYFGPGTRLLVL.

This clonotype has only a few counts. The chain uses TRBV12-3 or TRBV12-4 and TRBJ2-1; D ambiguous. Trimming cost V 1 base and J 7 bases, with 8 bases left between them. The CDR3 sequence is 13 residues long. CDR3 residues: CASSLGPLNEQFF. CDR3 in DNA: TGTGCCAGCAGTTTAGGGCCCCTTAATGAGCAGTTCTTC.

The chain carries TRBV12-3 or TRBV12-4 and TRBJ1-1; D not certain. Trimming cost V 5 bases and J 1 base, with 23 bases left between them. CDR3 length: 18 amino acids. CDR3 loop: CASSPPGSALPKNTEAFF. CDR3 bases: TGTGCCAGCAGTCCTCCGGGCAGCGCCCTCCCTAAGAACACTGAAGCTTTCTTT.

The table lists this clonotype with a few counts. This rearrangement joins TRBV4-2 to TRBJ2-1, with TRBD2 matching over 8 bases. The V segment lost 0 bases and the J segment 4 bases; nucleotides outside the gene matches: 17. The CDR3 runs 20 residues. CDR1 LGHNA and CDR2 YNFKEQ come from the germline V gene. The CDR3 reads CASSQELLAGLLISYNEQFF. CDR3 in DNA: TGTGCCAGCAGCCAAGAGCTCCTAGCGGGCCTACTCATAAGTTACAATGAGCAGTTCTTC.

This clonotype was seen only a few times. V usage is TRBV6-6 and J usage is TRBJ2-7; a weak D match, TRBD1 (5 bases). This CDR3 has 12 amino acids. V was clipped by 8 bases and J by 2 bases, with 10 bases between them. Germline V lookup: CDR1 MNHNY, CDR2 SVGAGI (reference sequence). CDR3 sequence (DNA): TGTGCCAGCTGGGGCACAACCTACGAGCAGTACTTC. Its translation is CASWGTTYEQYF.

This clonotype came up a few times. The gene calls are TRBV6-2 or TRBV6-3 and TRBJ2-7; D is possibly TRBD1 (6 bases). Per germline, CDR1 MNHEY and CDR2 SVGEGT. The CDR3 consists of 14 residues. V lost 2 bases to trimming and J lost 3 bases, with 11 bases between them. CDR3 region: CASSYIQGFYEQYF. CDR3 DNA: TGTGCCAGCAGTTACATCCAGGGGTTCTACGAGCAGTACTTC.